The 25 T cell receptor beta chains presented below share a single source sample, sequenced in a study of blood T cell repertoires in COVID-19. Only in-frame clones appear in the TCRdb table, and some are missing; sequencing was by immunoSEQ multiplex PCR. Altogether a few hundred thousand clones are present, around 87% being singletons, with the ten largest covering around 8%. The sample comprised peripheral blood. All receptors come from a woman aged 50 to 60 who had recovered from COVID-19.

The V gene is TRBV25-1, the J gene TRBJ1-1, with D tentatively TRBD1 (5 bases). Germline-derived CDR1 and CDR2 are MGHDK and SYGVNS. The CDR3 is made up of 13 amino acids. With 6 bases removed from V and 4 bases from J, the gap between germline ends came to 12 bases. The CDR3 reads CASRKTGITEAFF. CDR3 in DNA: TGTGCCAGCAGGAAAACAGGAATCACTGAAGCTTTCTTT.

V and J are TRBV5-6 and TRBJ2-3, with D possibly matching TRBD1 (6 bases). CDR3 length equals 14 residues. Germline loops: CDR1 SGHDT, CDR2 YYEEEE. Between the trimmed V and J ends, which lost 1 base and 4 bases, there was a span of 10 bases. The CDR3 DNA reads TGTGCCAGCAGCTTGCAGGGGTACGCAGATACGCAGTATTTT. This encodes CASSLQGYADTQYF.

The chain is built from TRBV19 and TRBJ2-3, with D perhaps TRBD2 (5 bases). Germline assignment: CDR1 LNHDA and CDR2 SQIVND (reference sequence). The length of the CDR3 is 16 residues. Trimming removed 0 bases at V and 2 bases at J, with 12 bases between. CDR3 amino acids: CASSIEASLATDTQYF. The CDR3 bases are TGTGCCAGTAGTATAGAGGCTAGCCTCGCCACAGATACGCAGTATTTT.

In regard to this clone: The sample has other DNA sequences that encode this CDR3 too. The chain combines TRBV5-1 with TRBJ2-5; tentatively, D is TRBD1 (5 bases). V was clipped by 0 bases and J by 4 bases, with 7 bases between them. The germline CDR1 and CDR2 sequences are SGHRS and YFSETQ. The CDR3 spans 13 residues. The CDR3 is CASSLGQGETQYF. In nucleotides, the CDR3 is TGCGCCAGCAGCTTGGGGCAGGGAGAGACCCAGTACTTC.

V usage is TRBV27 and J usage is TRBJ2-1, with TRBD2 matching over 7 bases. CDR3 length equals 16 residues. Germline values: CDR1 MNHEY, CDR2 SMNVEV (reference sequence). Trimming at V came to 3 bases and at J to 2 bases, leaving 7 bases not matched to a gene. The CDR3 nucleotides read TGTGCCAGCAGTTTCCAGTGGGGGAGGGCCTACAATGAGCAGTTCTTC. Protein: CASSFQWGRAYNEQFF.

The chain is built from TRBV5-1 and TRBJ2-7; 8 bases match TRBD2. Germline V gives CDR1 SGHRS, CDR2 YFSETQ. V dropped 4 bases and J dropped 6; count of bases not matched to a gene: 12. The CDR3 is 15 amino acids. CDR3 nucleotides: TGCGCCAGCAGCCGCACCAGGACTAGCTCTTTCGAGCAGTACTTC. As protein: CASSRTRTSSFEQYF. The full variable domain, its missing parts supplied by reference TRBV5-1 and TRBJ2-7, is KAGVTQTPRYLIKTRGQQVTLSCSPISGHRSVSWYQQTPGQGLQFLFEYFSETQRNKGNFPGRFSGRQFSNSRSEMNVSTLELGDSALYLCASSRTRTSSFEQYFGPGTRLTVT.

The genes are TRBV5-1 and TRBJ2-3; the match to TRBD1 covers 8 bases. V trimming: 3 bases; J trimming: 5 bases; junction bases outside the gene matches: 14. CDR1 and CDR2 from the germline V gene are SGHRS and YFSETQ. This CDR3 is built from 17 residues. The CDR3 coding sequence is TGCGCCAGCAGCTCCACTCAAGGACAGGGATGGAGAGATACGCAGTATTTT. Translation gives CASSSTQGQGWRDTQYF.

The genes are TRBV28 and TRBJ1-1; 7 bases are a match to TRBD1. CDR3 size: 13 residues. Germline trimming cut 6 bases from V and 5 bases from J; bases unmatched to any gene: 6. Germline CDR1 MDHEN, CDR2 SYDVKM. The CDR3 region has the DNA TGTGCCAGCAGCCTCCAGGGGGGAACTGAAGCTTTCTTT. It translates to CASSLQGGTEAFF.

This chain joins TRBV7-2 and TRBJ2-7; TRBD1 aligns across 9 bases. Germline V gene lookup returns CDR1 SGHTA and CDR2 FQGNSA. The CDR3 is 14 residues long. V was pared by 5 bases and J by 5 bases, with 7 bases of the junction left unmatched. CDR3 sequence reads: CASSTHRGLDEQYF. The CDR3 DNA is TGTGCCAGCAGCACACACAGGGGGCTGGACGAGCAGTACTTC. Based on the CDR3 plus reference TRBV7-2 and TRBJ2-7, the full variable domain is GAGVSQSPSNKVTEKGKDVELRCDPISGHTALYWYRQSLGQGLEFLIYFQGNSAPDKSGLPSDRFSAERTGGSVSTLTIQRTQQEDSAVYLCASSTHRGLDEQYFGPGTRLTVT.

CDR3 amino acids: CSVALRLGDTQYF. The CDR3 nucleotides are TGCAGCGTTGCCCTGAGACTAGGGGATACGCAGTATTTT. This chain uses TRBV29-1 with TRBJ2-3; tentatively, D is TRBD2 (6 bases). The CDR3 sequence is 13 residues long. Germline CDR1 SQVTM, CDR2 ANQGSEA. The V and J ends lost 4 bases and 6 bases respectively, with 14 bases between them.

This sequence joins TRBV3-1 (or the pseudogene TRBV3-2) and TRBJ2-7; 10 bases map to TRBD1. V lost 4 bases and J lost 1; bases outside the gene matches: 7. There are 16 residues in the CDR3. The germline V gene has CDR1 LGHDT and CDR2 YNNKEL (reference sequence). The CDR3 region has the DNA TGTGCCAGCAGCCCGGACAGGGGGTCCAGGTCCTACGAGCAGTACTTC. Translated, it gives CASSPDRGSRSYEQYF.

The gene calls are TRBV19 and TRBJ1-1; possibly TRBD1 for D (5 bases). Per the germline V gene, CDR1 is LNHDA and CDR2 is SQIVND (reference sequence). This CDR3 comprises 14 residues. V shed 4 bases and J shed 2 bases, with 11 bases lying between them. The CDR3 region has the DNA TGTGCCAGTAGTACCCGACAGCTAAACACTGAAGCTTTCTTT. Translated, it gives CASSTRQLNTEAFF.

The rearrangement links TRBV5-1 to TRBJ2-1; weak D call: TRBD1 (6 bases). This CDR3 is 14 amino acids long. V was shortened by 8 bases and J by 4 bases, with 16 bases between the two germline ends. Germline CDR1 is SGHRS and CDR2 is YFSETQ. The CDR3 DNA follows: TGCGCCAGTGGAAAGGGTGGACAGTACAATGAGCAGTTCTTC. Its protein product is CASGKGGQYNEQFF. Based on the CDR3 plus reference TRBV5-1 and TRBJ2-1, the full variable domain is KAGVTQTPRYLIKTRGQQVTLSCSPISGHRSVSWYQQTPGQGLQFLFEYFSETQRNKGNFPGRFSGRQFSNSRSEMNVSTLELGDSALYLCASGKGGQYNEQFFGPGTRLTVL.

The chain is built from TRBV2 and TRBJ1-1; TRBD1 aligns across 8 bases. Germline CDR1 reads SNHLY; CDR2 reads FYNNEI. This CDR3 is built from 14 residues. The trim removed 8 bases at V and 4 bases at J, leaving 9 bases unmatched. Written as DNA, the CDR3 is TGTGCCAGCTATCAAAACGACAGGGGCACTGAAGCTTTCTTT. Translated, it gives CASYQNDRGTEAFF.

V is TRBV18 and J is TRBJ2-3, with 7 positions matching TRBD2. The junction had 7 bases not matched to a gene; V was cut back by 5 bases and J by 2 bases. CDR3 length: 15 amino acids. Per germline, CDR1 KGHSH and CDR2 LQKENI. CDR3 in amino acids: CASSVTSEFTDTQYF. In DNA, the CDR3 is TGTGCCAGCTCAGTAACTAGCGAGTTCACAGATACGCAGTATTTT. Full variable domain (remainder filled in from reference TRBV18 and TRBJ2-3): NAGVMQNPRHLVRRRGQEARLRCSPMKGHSHVYWYRQLPEEGLKFMVYLQKENIIDESGMPKERFSAEFPKEGPSILRIQQVVRGDSAAYFCASSVTSEFTDTQYFGPGTRLTVL.

The table lists this clone with a count of one. The chain recombines TRBV3-1 (or the pseudogene TRBV3-2) with TRBJ1-5, with TRBD1 matching 7 bases. The V gene's germline CDR1 is LGHDT and CDR2 YNNKEL (reference sequence). The CDR3 sequence is 13 residues long. Trimming took 3 bases from V and 6 from J; bases not matched to a gene: 2. The CDR3 DNA follows: TGTGCCAGCAGCCACAGGGGGAGTCAGCCCCAGCATTTT. This translates into CASSHRGSQPQHF.

The chain is built from TRBV28 and TRBJ1-2, with 9 nucleotides matching TRBD1. This CDR3 contains 18 residues. Germline V lookup: CDR1 MDHEN, CDR2 SYDVKM. With V trimmed by 5 bases and J by 0 bases, 13 bases remained unmatched. DNA for the CDR3: TGTGCCAGCAGTCCAGCCGGGACAGGGAACCTAGCTAACTATGGCTACACCTTC. This encodes CASSPAGTGNLANYGYTF.

The chain employs TRBV19 and TRBJ2-1; the match to TRBD1 covers 7 bases. This CDR3 has 14 amino acids. Per germline, CDR1 LNHDA and CDR2 SQIVND (reference sequence). V lost 4 bases to trimming and J lost 6 bases; unmatched junction nucleotides: 6. The CDR3: CASSRTGVFNEQFF. CDR3 coding DNA: TGTGCCAGTAGTAGGACAGGAGTTTTCAATGAGCAGTTCTTC.

Turning to this clone: The sample contains more than one DNA sequence encoding this CDR3. This chain connects TRBV6-2 or TRBV6-3 to TRBJ2-7; D is ambiguous. CDR1 and CDR2 (germline): MNHEY, SVGEGT. V was clipped by 6 bases and J by 3 bases, with 9 bases between them. The CDR3 extends over 12 amino acids. CDR3 amino acids: CASSLASYEQYF. DNA for the CDR3: TGTGCCAGCAGCCTTGCTAGCTACGAGCAGTACTTC.

The chain joins TRBV10-2 to TRBJ1-1; D is undetermined. Germline CDR1 is WSHSY and CDR2 is SAAADI. V was pared by 5 bases and J by 4 bases, with 11 bases between. The CDR3 is 13 amino acids. CDR3 sequence: CASSFEGSTEAFF. CDR3 nucleotides: TGCGCCAGCAGTTTTGAAGGGAGCACTGAAGCTTTCTTT.

The chain uses TRBV2 and TRBJ2-3, with 11 positions matching TRBD1. Germline loops: CDR1 SNHLY, CDR2 FYNNEI. Unmatched junction bases numbered 2, after V lost 7 bases and J lost 5 bases. CDR3 size: 13 residues. CDR3 DNA: TGTGCCAGCAAGGGACAGGGGGGAGATACGCAGTATTTT. Translated, it gives CASKGQGGDTQYF. Using reference TRBV2 and TRBJ2-3 for the parts outside the CDR3, the full variable domain is EPEVTQTPSHQVTQMGQEVILRCVPISNHLYFYWYRQILGQKVEFLVSFYNNEISEKSEIFDDQFSVERPDGSNFTLKIRSTKLEDSAMYFCASKGQGGDTQYFGPGTRLTVL.

V usage is TRBV30 and J usage is TRBJ1-3; D is unclear. V lost 1 base and J lost 0, with 7 bases in between. CDR1 GTSNPN and CDR2 SVGIG come from the germline V gene (reference sequence). The CDR3 contains 14 residues. The CDR3 DNA follows: TGTGCCTGGAGTGCGGGGTCCTCTGGAAACACCATATATTTT. Translating gives CAWSAGSSGNTIYF.

This sequence joins TRBV11-2 and TRBJ2-7; unclear D gene. The CDR3 contains 14 residues. V lost 0 bases and J lost 6, with 12 bases in between. The germline CDR1 and CDR2 sequences are SGHAT and FQNNGV. CDR3 residues: CASSLDYQDGEQYF. The CDR3 DNA follows: TGTGCCAGCAGCTTAGATTACCAGGATGGCGAGCAGTACTTC.

V gene TRBV28 combines with J gene TRBJ1-1; TRBD1 matches 7 bases. The CDR3 is 17 amino acids. V lost 4 bases to trimming and J lost 5 bases; unmatched junction nucleotides: 16. The V gene's germline CDR1 is MDHEN and CDR2 SYDVKM. CDR3 sequence: CASSSSTIGGALTEAFF. The DNA of the CDR3 is TGTGCCAGCAGTTCAAGTACGATAGGGGGCGCGTTGACTGAAGCTTTCTTT.

This chain joins TRBV30 and TRBJ2-1, with 10 bases fitting TRBD2. The germline CDR1 and CDR2 sequences are GTSNPN and SVGIG (reference sequence). After removal of 5 bases from V and 8 bases from J, the junction contained 9 bases not matched to a gene. CDR3 length equals 14 residues. The CDR3 sequence is CAWDMASGSHEQFF. The CDR3 DNA is TGTGCCTGGGACATGGCTAGCGGGAGTCATGAGCAGTTCTTC.